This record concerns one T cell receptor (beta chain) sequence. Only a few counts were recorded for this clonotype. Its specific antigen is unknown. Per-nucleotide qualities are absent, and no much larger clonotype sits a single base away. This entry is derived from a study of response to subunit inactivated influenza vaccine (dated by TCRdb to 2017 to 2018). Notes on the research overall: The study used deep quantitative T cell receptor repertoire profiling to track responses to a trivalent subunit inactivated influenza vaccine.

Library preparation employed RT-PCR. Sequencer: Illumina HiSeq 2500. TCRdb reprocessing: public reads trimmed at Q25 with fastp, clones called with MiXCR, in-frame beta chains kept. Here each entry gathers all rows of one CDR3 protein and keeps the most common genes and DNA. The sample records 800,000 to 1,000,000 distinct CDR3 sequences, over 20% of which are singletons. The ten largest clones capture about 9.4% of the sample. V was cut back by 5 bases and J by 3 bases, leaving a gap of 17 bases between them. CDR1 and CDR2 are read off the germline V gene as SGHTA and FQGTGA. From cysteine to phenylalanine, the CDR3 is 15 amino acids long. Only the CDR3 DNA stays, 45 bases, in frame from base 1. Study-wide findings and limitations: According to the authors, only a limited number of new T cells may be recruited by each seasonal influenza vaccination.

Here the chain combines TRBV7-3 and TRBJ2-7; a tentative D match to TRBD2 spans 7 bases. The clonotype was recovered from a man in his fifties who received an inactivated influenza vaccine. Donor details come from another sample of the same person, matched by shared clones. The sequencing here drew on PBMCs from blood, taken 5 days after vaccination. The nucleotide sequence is TGTGCCAGCAGCCTCGGGGGCGGGAGAGACTACGAGCAGTACTTC. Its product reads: CASSLGGGRDYEQYF. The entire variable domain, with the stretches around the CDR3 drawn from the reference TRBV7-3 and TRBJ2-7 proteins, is GAGVSQTPSNKVTEKGKYVELRCDPISGHTALYWYRQSLGQGPEFLIYFQGTGAADDSGLPNDRFFAVRPEGSVSTLKIQRTERGDSAVYLCASSLGGGRDYEQYFGPGTRLTVT.